This T cell receptor beta chain was obtained from a study of OX40 agonist ivuxolimab in advanced cancers. Method: immunoSEQ multiplex PCR; TCRdb's copy keeps in-frame clones and lacks some. The sample includes roughly 70,000 clones, approximately 90% of them seen just once. Collection of blood occurred at baseline, at cycle 4 day 1, and at cycle 7 day 1. About this clone itself: What it recognizes is unknown.

Points from the study as a whole: CD4+ and CD8+ blood T cells expanded clonally by week 6 at 0.1 to 3.0 mg/kg. Expanded clones belonging to CD8+ T cells outnumbered, on average, those of CD4+.

The germline V gene has CDR1 MDHEN and CDR2 SYDVKM. The CDR3 spans 16 residues. Trimming left V 5 bases short and J 6 bases short, with 20 bases between. Sequenced material: CD4+ or CD8+ T cells sorted from blood, taken in a trial of the OX40 agonist ivuxolimab. This receptor was identified in an adult with an advanced solid tumor such as melanoma, head and neck, liver or kidney cancer. This chain joins TRBV28 and TRBJ1-5, with a possible D match to TRBD1 (5 bases). In nucleotides, the CDR3 is TGTGCCAGCAGTCCCTCGGGGAGGGGCGGGCGTCAGCCCCAGCATTTT. This translates into CASSPSGRGGRQPQHF.